Following are 11 T cell receptor beta chains from one sample sequenced in a study of patients and donors after allogeneic stem cell transplantation. TCRdb reprocessed the RT-PCR reads with MiXCR, giving one entry per CDR3 protein. Of 900,000 to 1,000,000 distinct CDR3 sequences detected, more than 15% appear once; the ten largest clones hold around 6%. The specimen was blood, either unsorted or a sorted T cell fraction (not recorded which). The source of these receptors is a human donor who was either an allogeneic HSCT recipient or a stem cell or donor lymphocyte infusion donor (not recorded which). It is not recorded whose cells these are; they may come from a transplant donor.

This clonotype showed up just a few times. The chain couples TRBV7-6 to TRBJ2-3, with 9 bases fitting TRBD1. Per the germline V gene, CDR1 is SGHVS and CDR2 is FNYEAQ. The CDR3 sequence is 16 residues long. Trimming removed 5 bases from V and 6 bases from J; junction bases left unmatched: 12. CDR3 region: CASSGIRDRVRDTQYF. The CDR3 DNA is TGTGCCAGCAGCGGTATTCGGGACAGGGTTAGGGATACGCAGTATTTT.

This clonotype was counted between two and nine times. This rearrangement joins TRBV6-2 or TRBV6-3 to TRBJ1-2; a possible D gene is TRBD1 (6 bases). Germline CDR1 is MNHEY and CDR2 is SVGEGT. The CDR3 totals 14 residues. Trimming took off 8 bases at V and 4 bases at J, with 17 bases between the two ends. Here the CDR3 reads CASQFTGRTYGYTF. The CDR3 nucleotides read TGTGCCAGCCAGTTTACAGGGAGAACCTATGGCTACACCTTC.

The chain carries TRBV9 and TRBJ2-6; a possible D gene is TRBD1 (5 bases). The CDR3 loop spans 19 amino acids. V gave up 6 bases and J gave up 0 bases, with 22 bases separating them. Germline V CDR1 and CDR2: SGDLS, YYNGEE. The DNA of the CDR3 is TGTGCCAGCACCCCTCGACCCCCGGACACCCACTCTGGGGCCAACGTCCTGACTTTC. This encodes CASTPRPPDTHSGANVLTF.

This clonotype occurred a few times. The V gene is TRBV2, the J gene TRBJ2-7; D is uncertain. Trimming stripped 4 bases from V and 2 bases from J, with 12 bases between. Germline lookup yields CDR1 SNHLY and CDR2 FYNNEI. The CDR3 contains 14 residues. CDR3 region: CASSVGPKTYEQYF. The CDR3 bases are TGTGCCAGCAGTGTAGGACCCAAAACCTACGAGCAGTACTTC.

With respect to this clonotype: At one end the junction does not follow the germline gene, possibly because of a read error. The rearrangement uses TRBV6-1 and TRBJ2-2; 11 bases are a match to TRBD2. Per the germline V gene, CDR1 is MNHNS and CDR2 is SASEGT. The CDR3 is 17 residues long. CDR3 bases: TGTGCCAGCAGTGAAATGGGACTAGCGGATAACCACCGGGAGCTGTGTTTT. It is translated as CASSEMGLADNHRELCF.

A single count supports this clonotype. This chain uses TRBV30 with TRBJ1-1, with D unresolved. V was clipped by 4 bases and J by 6 bases, with 18 bases between them. The V gene's germline CDR1 is GTSNPN and CDR2 SVGIG (reference sequence). This CDR3 region has 14 residues. The CDR3 bases are TGTGCCTGGATTTCTAGGCCTCGAGGTGCTGAAGCTTTCTTT. It encodes CAWISRPRGAEAFF.

This clonotype appeared a few times. The V and J genes are TRBV7-2 and TRBJ2-5, with 8 bases aligning to TRBD2. Trimming cost V 3 bases and J 0 bases; bases outside gene matches: 3. This CDR3 is built from 15 residues. The germline V gene has CDR1 SGHTA and CDR2 FQGNSA. Here the CDR3 reads CASSLGGGNQETQYF. CDR3 sequence (DNA): TGTGCCAGCAGCTTGGGCGGGGGGAACCAAGAGACCCAGTACTTC.

This chain connects TRBV4-3 to TRBJ1-1; D might be TRBD1 (6 bases). The V gene lost 0 bases and the J gene lost 5 bases, with 13 bases spanning the gap. Germline V gene sequence: CDR1 LGHNA, CDR2 YSLEER. The CDR3 sequence is 15 residues long. The CDR3 region is CASSQEVRGLTEAFF. CDR3 sequence (DNA): TGCGCCAGCAGCCAAGAGGTCAGGGGCCTTACTGAAGCTTTCTTT.

This chain connects TRBV21-1 to TRBJ2-5. TRBV21-1 is classified as a pseudogene. The CDR3 totals 17 residues. Here the CDR3 reads CASSKWIDRGYQETQYF. The CDR3 DNA follows: TGTGCCAGCAGCAAATGGATCGACCGTGGGTACCAAGAGACCCAGTACTTC.

The chain is built from TRBV27 and TRBJ1-1, with TRBD1 as a possible D gene (6 bases). The CDR3 has 16 residues. V shed 2 bases and J shed 0 bases, with 13 bases lying between them. Germline lookup yields CDR1 MNHEY and CDR2 SMNVEV (reference sequence). The CDR3 region is CASSLGWDTLNTEAFF. The CDR3, as DNA: TGTGCCAGCAGTTTAGGGTGGGACACCTTGAACACTGAAGCTTTCTTT.

The chain has TRBV20-1 and TRBJ2-7; 7 bases fit TRBD2. Germline trimming cut 6 bases from V and 5 bases from J; bases unmatched to any gene: 13. This CDR3 comprises 14 residues. Germline lookup yields CDR1 DFQATT and CDR2 SNEGSKA (reference sequence). CDR3 amino acids: CSAASGTGRDEQYF. As DNA, the CDR3 is TGCAGTGCGGCATCCGGGACTGGGAGGGACGAGCAGTACTTC.